The T cell receptor beta chain under discussion was sequenced for a study of graft-versus-host responses after intestinal transplantation. The wider study: All recipients got anti-thymocyte globulin induction, then tacrolimus and steroids for about 3 years. Notes on the study in general: GvH clones occurred in recipient marrow; some first appeared in ileum or blood.

Irradiated stimulators labeled with violet dye, some 200,000 in number, were plated with some 200,000 CFSE-labeled responders. After the reaction, proliferating CFSE-low CD3+CD4+ and CD3+CD8+ responders were sorted. TCRdb's copy holds only in-frame clones and misses some; the assay was immunoSEQ multiplex PCR. The repertoire holds 8,600 or so clones, around a quarter seen once, with roughly 5.3% in the top ten. V was trimmed by 1 base and J by 2 bases, leaving 12 bases between them. The CDR3 consists of 15 residues. Germline V lookup: CDR1 MGHRA, CDR2 YSYEKL. There are a few counts of this clone. A much larger clone differs from this one at a single base, so this may be a read error.

This clonotype originated in a human patient who was an organ donor for intestinal transplantation. This rearrangement joins TRBV4-1 to TRBJ2-7; perhaps TRBD2 as D (7 bases). This specimen consisted of alloreactive CD8+ T cells from a mixed lymphocyte reaction culture, obtained before transplantation. Described subset: CFSE-low proliferating T cells sorted from roughly 6-day pre-transplant mixed lymphocyte reaction (GvH or HvG direction). CDR3 DNA: TGCGCCAGCAGCCAAGTAGGGGGACTAACCTACGAGCAGTACTTC. Translating it yields CASSQVGGLTYEQYF.